This TCR beta chain was identified in a study of T cells in Graves' hyperthyroidism and ophthalmopathy. The TCR beta CDR3 regions underwent amplification using RNA transcripts as the source. HTBI primers drove first-round RT-PCR of the TCR CDR3. TCRdb re-called the multiplex PCR reads with MiXCR, one entry per CDR3 protein. This sample has some 720,000 distinct CDR3 sequences, with approximately 16% found just once. It was considered stable Graves' hyperthyroidism when ophthalmopathy did not progress within 18 months. Patients aged 18 to 65 with hyperthyroidism were newly diagnosed, with duration under 2 months. Thyroid ultrasound and orbital computed tomography, with clinical symptoms and serum thyroxine and TRAb, informed diagnoses. Isolation of PBMCs was performed on approximately 10 ml fresh peripheral blood. Specimen: blood. This receptor was identified in a man between 18 and 29 years old with Graves' hyperthyroidism.

This CDR3 is CASSVDIRNIQYF. In DNA form, the CDR3 reads TGTGCCAGCAGCGTAGACATTCGAAACATTCAGTACTTC. This chain connects TRBV9 to TRBJ2-4; D is unclear. The CDR3 has 13 amino acids. V gave up 0 bases and J gave up 6 bases, with 7 bases separating them. Germline V gives CDR1 SGDLS, CDR2 YYNGEE.